These 9 T cell receptor beta chains were sequenced from one sample in a study of blood T cell repertoires in COVID-19. The assay was immunoSEQ multiplex PCR, and TCRdb's table has in-frame clones only and misses some. This table has hundreds of thousands of clones, roughly 88% appearing once. The sample consisted of peripheral blood. These TCRs come from a man aged 35 to 55 with acute or convalescent COVID-19.

The CDR3 DNA reads TGCAGCGTCGCCACTAGCGGGAGTGATGAGCAGTTCTTC. Translation gives CSVATSGSDEQFF. The chain couples TRBV29-1 to TRBJ2-1, with 11 bases lining up with TRBD2. Germline V lookup: CDR1 SQVTM, CDR2 ANQGSEA. CDR3 length: 13 amino acids. V shed 6 bases and J 8 bases; nucleotides not matched to a gene: 6.

The CDR3 loop is CASSWRGEAFF. CDR3 nucleotides: TGTGCCAGTAGCTGGAGGGGAGAAGCTTTCTTT. The chain joins TRBV19 to TRBJ1-1; D is possibly TRBD1 (5 bases). Per germline, CDR1 LNHDA and CDR2 SQIVND (reference sequence). This CDR3 has 11 residues. V lost 6 bases to trimming and J lost 8 bases, with 10 bases between them.

The chain has TRBV5-5 and TRBJ1-2, with TRBD1 identical over 7 bases. Germline-derived CDR1 and CDR2 are SGHKS and YYEKEE (reference sequence). This CDR3 is built from 14 residues. The J segment lost 4 bases and the V segment lost 0 bases, leaving 3 bases of the junction unmatched. The CDR3 DNA sequence: TGTGCCAGCAGCTTGGCTGGGACAGTCTATGGCTACACCTTC. Its translation: CASSLAGTVYGYTF.

V and J are TRBV19 and TRBJ2-2, with a weak D call TRBD1 (5 bases). Trimming removed 3 bases at V and 2 bases at J, with 10 bases between. The CDR3 loop spans 15 amino acids. Germline CDR1 and CDR2: LNHDA and SQIVND (reference sequence). The CDR3, as DNA: TGTGCCAGTAGTATCACCAGGACAAACACCGGGGAGCTGTTTTTT. This gives the protein CASSITRTNTGELFF.

This clone was counted many times. The chain recombines TRBV7-2 with TRBJ2-7, with D maybe TRBD2 (6 bases). This CDR3 has 15 residues. Trimming cost V 6 bases and J 0 bases, with 15 bases left between them. Germline V CDR1 and CDR2: SGHTA, FQGNSA. CDR3 region: CASRRASESSYEQYF. The CDR3 region has the DNA TGTGCCAGCAGACGGGCTAGCGAGAGCTCCTACGAGCAGTACTTC.

The rearrangement uses TRBV19 and TRBJ1-3; D gene unclear. The germline CDR1 and CDR2 sequences are LNHDA and SQIVND (reference sequence). CDR3 length: 15 amino acids. V was cut by 2 bases and J by 0 bases, with 8 bases left in between. The CDR3 nucleotides are TGTGCCAGTAGTATATATCGCAGCTCTGGAAACACCATATATTTT. It is translated as CASSIYRSSGNTIYF.

The chain couples TRBV24-1 to TRBJ2-2; tentative D call: TRBD2 (6 bases). This CDR3 has 16 amino acids. The germline V gene has CDR1 KGHDR and CDR2 SFDVKD. The V end lost 4 bases, the J end lost 4 bases, and 15 bases lay between the germline ends. CDR3 region: CATSDPSTAGTGELFF. DNA of the CDR3: TGTGCCACCAGTGACCCTAGTACAGCGGGCACCGGGGAGCTGTTTTTT.

The chain combines TRBV27 with TRBJ1-5; unclear D gene. Germline CDR1 MNHEY, CDR2 SMNVEV (reference sequence). Trimming shortened V by 6 bases and J by 4 bases, and 13 bases separated the two germline ends. This CDR3 region has 14 residues. The CDR3 DNA is TGTGCCAGCAGCCCGGGAGGAGGTAATCAGCCCCAGCATTTT. Protein: CASSPGGGNQPQHF.

The chain uses TRBV27 and TRBJ1-2; D gene unclear. Germline values: CDR1 MNHEY, CDR2 SMNVEV (reference sequence). Trimming stripped 7 bases from V and 12 bases from J, with 9 bases between. The CDR3 spans 9 residues. This chain's CDR3 is CASTQRHTF. In DNA form, the CDR3 reads TGTGCCAGCACCCAGCGGCACACCTTC.